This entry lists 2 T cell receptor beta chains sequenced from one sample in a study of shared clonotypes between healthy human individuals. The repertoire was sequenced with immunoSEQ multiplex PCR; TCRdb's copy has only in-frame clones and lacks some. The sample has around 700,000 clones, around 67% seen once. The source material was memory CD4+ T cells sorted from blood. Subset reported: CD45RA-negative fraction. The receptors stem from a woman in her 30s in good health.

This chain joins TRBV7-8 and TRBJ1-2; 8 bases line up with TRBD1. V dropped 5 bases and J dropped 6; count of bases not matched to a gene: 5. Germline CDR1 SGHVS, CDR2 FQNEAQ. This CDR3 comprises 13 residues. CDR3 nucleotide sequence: TGTGCCAGCAGCCCGCGGACAGGGAATGGCTACACCTTC. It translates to CASSPRTGNGYTF. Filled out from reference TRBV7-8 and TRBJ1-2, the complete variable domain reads GAGVSQSPRYKVAKRGQDVALRCDPISGHVSLFWYQQALGQGPEFLTYFQNEAQLDKSGLPSDRFFAERPEGSVSTLKIQRTQQEDSAVYLCASSPRTGNGYTFGSGTRLTVV.

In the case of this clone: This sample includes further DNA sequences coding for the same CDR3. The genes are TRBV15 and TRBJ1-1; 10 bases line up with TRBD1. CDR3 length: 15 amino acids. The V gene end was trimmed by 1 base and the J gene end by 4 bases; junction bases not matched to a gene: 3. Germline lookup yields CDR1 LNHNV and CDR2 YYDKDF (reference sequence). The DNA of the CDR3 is TGTGCCACCAGCAGAGCTCGGGACAGGGGCACTGAAGCTTTCTTT. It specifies CATSRARDRGTEAFF.